One sample yielded the 8 T cell receptor beta chains listed below, sequenced in a study of T cell changes during pregnancy in multiple sclerosis. The repertoire was sequenced with immunoSEQ multiplex PCR; TCRdb's copy has only in-frame clones and lacks some. The sample lists about 40,000 clones, about 88% seen once, with around 3.9% in the top ten. Material: CD8+ T cells from peripheral blood mononuclear cells, obtained in the first trimester of pregnancy. Receptor source: a female donor with multiple sclerosis, enrolled in a pregnancy study.

This sequence joins TRBV2 and TRBJ2-7, with D maybe TRBD2 (6 bases). CDR1 SNHLY and CDR2 FYNNEI come from the germline V gene. The CDR3 runs to 13 residues. Trimming shortened V by 8 bases and J by 0 bases, and 11 bases separated the two germline ends. The CDR3 spells CASEGDFSYEQYF. CDR3 coding DNA: TGTGCCAGCGAAGGGGACTTCTCCTACGAGCAGTACTTC.

This chain uses TRBV4-3 with TRBJ1-5, with TRBD1 as a possible D gene (5 bases). CDR1 and CDR2 (germline): LGHNA, YSLEER. V lost 5 bases and J 9 bases, leaving 17 bases between the germline ends. The CDR3 runs to 14 residues. The CDR3 DNA follows: TGCGCCAGCAGCACAAATCCAGGGATGGGGCCCCAGCATTTT. Protein: CASSTNPGMGPQHF.

The rearrangement links TRBV11-3 to TRBJ2-2; D not certain. Between the trimmed V and J ends, which lost 1 base and 5 bases, there was a span of 5 bases. This CDR3 region has 13 residues. Germline-derived CDR1 and CDR2 are SGHNT and YENEEA. CDR3 in amino acids: CASSLGLTGELFF. DNA for the CDR3: TGTGCCAGCAGCTTAGGACTGACCGGGGAGCTGTTTTTT.

The sample holds a few counts of this clone. This chain uses TRBV5-1 with TRBJ2-5, with TRBD1 matching 9 bases. The CDR3 has 14 residues. The V gene's germline CDR1 is SGHRS and CDR2 YFSETQ. V was pared by 4 bases and J by 5 bases, with 6 bases of the junction left unmatched. Here the CDR3 DNA reads TGCGCCAGCAGCGACAGGGGGGATTTGGAGACCCAGTACTTC. This encodes CASSDRGDLETQYF.

In DNA form, the CDR3 reads TGTGCCAGCAGCTTCGGGAGGGGCACCGGGGAGCTGTTTTTT. It specifies CASSFGRGTGELFF. The chain joins TRBV13 to TRBJ2-2, with 8 positions matching TRBD2. Trimming took 3 bases from V and 4 from J; bases not matched to a gene: 1. The CDR3 covers 14 residues. CDR1 and CDR2 (germline): PRHDT, FYEKMQ (reference sequence). The whole variable domain, remainder taken from reference TRBV13 and TRBJ2-2, is AAGVIQSPRHLIKEKRETATLKCYPIPRHDTVYWYQQGPGQDPQFLISFYEKMQSDKGSIPDRFSAQQFSDYHSELNMSSLELGDSALYFCASSFGRGTGELFFGEGSRLTVL.

Only one count was recorded for this clone. The CDR3, as DNA: TGTGCCAGCAGCCCTACGGGACTTTCCTCCGATACGCAGTATTTT. It translates to CASSPTGLSSDTQYF. The chain joins TRBV9 to TRBJ2-3, with D tentatively TRBD2 (6 bases). The CDR3 consists of 15 residues. The germline CDR1 and CDR2 sequences are SGDLS and YYNGEE. V lost 4 bases and J lost 6, with 18 bases in between.

The chain is built from TRBV7-2 and TRBJ2-7, with D perhaps matching TRBD1 (5 bases). Germline V lookup: CDR1 SGHTA, CDR2 FQGNSA. The CDR3 has 14 amino acids. Trimming removed 3 bases at V and 2 bases at J, with 11 bases between. For the CDR3, the DNA is TGTGCCAGCAGCTTCGGTGCAGGGCCCTACGAGCAGTACTTC. Its protein is CASSFGAGPYEQYF.

The rearrangement joins TRBV5-1 to TRBJ2-1; no clear D. The CDR3 sequence is 13 residues long. V gave up 0 bases and J gave up 4 bases, with 5 bases separating them. Looked up from germline, CDR1 is SGHRS and CDR2 is YFSETQ. The CDR3 sequence is CASSLAIYNEQFF. DNA for the CDR3: TGCGCCAGCAGCTTGGCTATTTACAATGAGCAGTTCTTC.